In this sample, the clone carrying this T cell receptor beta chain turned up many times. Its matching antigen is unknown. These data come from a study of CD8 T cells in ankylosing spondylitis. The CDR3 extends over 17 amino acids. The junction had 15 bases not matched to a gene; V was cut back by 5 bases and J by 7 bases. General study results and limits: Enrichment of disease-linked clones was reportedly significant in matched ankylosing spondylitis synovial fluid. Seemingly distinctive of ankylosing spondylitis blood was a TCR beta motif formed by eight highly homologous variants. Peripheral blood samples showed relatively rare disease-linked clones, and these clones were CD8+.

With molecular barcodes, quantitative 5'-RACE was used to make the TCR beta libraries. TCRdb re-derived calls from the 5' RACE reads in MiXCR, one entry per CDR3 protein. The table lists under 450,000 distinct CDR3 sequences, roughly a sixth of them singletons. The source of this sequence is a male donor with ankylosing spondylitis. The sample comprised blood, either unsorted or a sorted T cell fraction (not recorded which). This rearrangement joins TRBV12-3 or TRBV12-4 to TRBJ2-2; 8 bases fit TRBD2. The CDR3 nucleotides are TGTGCCAGCAGTCCCTCCGGACTAGCTGACGGTCACGGGGAGCTGTTTTTT. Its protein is CASSPSGLADGHGELFF.